The rows below give T cell receptor beta chains drawn from one sample of a study of chronic HIV infection and antiretroviral therapy. TCRdb fed the 5' RACE reads into MiXCR, producing one record per CDR3 protein. The sample lists 45,000 to 60,000 distinct CDR3 sequences, about a fifth occurring once. The sample was peripheral blood. The receptors were sampled from an adult who had HIV and had not received antiretroviral therapy, or was an uninfected healthy control (not recorded which). CDR3s include the opening cysteine and the closing phenylalanine or tryptophan. D genes are given only for firm matches. Not every row has a clone size; where given, it reads once, few, many or a size class.

CDR3 protein	CDR3 DNA	D gene	clone size	V gene	J gene
CASSSLRDREGGYTF	TGTGCCAGCAGCTCTCTCCGGGACAGGGAAGGCGGCTACACCTTC	TRBD1	few	TRBV11-2	TRBJ1-2
CASRRQGGANVLTF	TGTGCCAGCAGGCGACAGGGTGGGGCCAACGTCCTGACTTTC	TRBD1	few	TRBV28	TRBJ2-6
CASSLRALGNSPLHF	TGTGCCAGCAGTTTAAGGGCTCTGGGGAATTCACCCCTCCACTTT	.	.	TRBV28	TRBJ1-6
CSAGTGGSEQYF	TGCAGCGCCGGGACAGGGGGTAGCGAGCAGTACTTC	TRBD1	.	TRBV29-1	TRBJ2-7
CASSQVKRDQYSYEQYF	TGCGCCAGCAGCCAAGTTAAGCGGGATCAGTACTCCTACGAGCAGTACTTC	TRBD2	.	TRBV4-1	TRBJ2-7
CASSASIQTGVDTQYF	TGTGCCAGCAGTGCGTCCATACAAACAGGGGTGGATACGCAGTATTTT	TRBD1	few	TRBV6-4	TRBJ2-3
CASSLSSGGKDTQYF	TGCGCCAGCAGCTTGTCTAGCGGAGGAAAAGATACGCAGTATTTT	TRBD2	few	TRBV5-1	TRBJ2-3
CASSTGGSYNSPLHF	TGTGCCAGCAGTACAGGGGGCTCCTATAATTCACCCCTCCACTTT	TRBD1	few	TRBV9	TRBJ1-6
CSVEQEFNYGYTF	TGCAGCGTTGAACAGGAGTTTAACTATGGCTACACCTTC	.	few	TRBV29-1	TRBJ1-2
CSALGLAAQETQYF	TGCAGCGCGTTAGGACTAGCGGCACAAGAGACCCAGTACTTC	TRBD2	.	TRBV29-1	TRBJ2-5
CASQAGVSGDEQFF	TGTGCCAGCCAGGCGGGAGTTTCTGGTGATGAGCAGTTCTTC	TRBD2	.	TRBV14	TRBJ2-1
CATSEAGYYEQYF	TGTGCCACCAGTGAAGCAGGGTACTACGAGCAGTACTTC	.	.	TRBV24-1	TRBJ2-7
CASGTGEFQTF	TGTGCCAGTGGGACAGGGGAGTTTCAGACTTTC	TRBD1	.	TRBV27	TRBJ2-6
CSAVGRAEAFF	TGCAGCGCCGTGGGGCGGGCTGAAGCTTTCTTT	.	.	TRBV29-1	TRBJ1-1
CSVAGQGTYGYTF	TGCAGCGTAGCCGGACAGGGGACTTATGGCTACACCTTC	TRBD1	.	TRBV29-1	TRBJ1-2
CASSSGTGSYNEQFF	TGCGCCAGCAGCTCCGGGACAGGGAGTTACAATGAGCAGTTCTTC	TRBD1	few	TRBV5-1	TRBJ2-1